This T cell receptor (beta chain) comes out of a study of OX40 agonist ivuxolimab in advanced cancers. The overall study: Ivuxolimab, an agonistic anti-OX40 (CD134) antibody, was given to patients.

Generated by immunoSEQ multiplex PCR, the TCRdb table keeps only in-frame clones and is missing some. The table records about 83,000 clones, 75% to 95% of them present only once. Only one count was recorded for this clone. The antigen remains undetermined. The CDR3 consists of 13 residues. V was trimmed by 0 bases and J by 8 bases, leaving 7 bases between them. Germline CDR1 LGHNA, CDR2 YSLEER. Study-wide results and limits: At doses 0.1 to 3.0 mg/kg, CD4+ and CD8+ clones expanded.

The sequenced sample was CD4+ or CD8+ T cells sorted from blood, obtained in a trial of the OX40 agonist ivuxolimab. This chain uses TRBV4-3 with TRBJ1-4; no definite D call. The clonotype was recovered from an adult with an advanced solid tumor such as melanoma, head and neck, liver or kidney cancer. The CDR3 spells CASSQDPEEKLFF. CDR3 nucleotide sequence: TGCGCCAGCAGCCAAGATCCCGAGGAAAAACTGTTTTTT.